This TCR beta chain was identified in a study of shared clonotypes between healthy human individuals. Across the study: Sampling drew on donors who were a couple of women and a few men aged 18 to 49. There were three CD4 naive, three CD4 memory, two CD8 naive and one CD8 memory plates per donor.

Points from the study as a whole: Sampling was confined to blood; repertoires within tissues likely differ.

Study processing details: There were no quality scores in the junction-only immunoSEQ sequences, so filtering differed. Libraries were prepared by immunoSEQ multiplex PCR; TCRdb keeps only in-frame clonotypes and omits some of them. D and trimming come from the DNA, and the V and J calls and clone size come from that table. The table has 700,000 or so clones, 72% seen once; the top ten hold under 2%. Comments on this clone: As yet, its antigen is unknown.

Trimming removed 8 bases from V and 4 bases from J, with 18 bases in between. In germline, CDR1 is GTSNPN, CDR2 SVGIG (reference sequence). This CDR3 comprises 13 residues. The TCR originated in a woman aged 25-40 years in good health. This sequence joins TRBV30 and TRBJ2-7; D call uncertain. Sequencing was performed on memory CD4+ T cells sorted from blood. Documented subset: CD45RA-negative fraction. CDR3 sequence (DNA): TGTGCCGGGAACCCGGCCGGTGGGTACGAGCAGTACTTC. Translated: CAGNPAGGYEQYF.